This record covers a single TCR beta chain. Its antigen is unidentified. The length of the CDR3 is 13 residues. V was pared by 7 bases and J by 0 bases, with 4 bases between. Germline assignment: CDR1 LNHDA and CDR2 SQIVND (reference sequence). A single record per CDR3 protein comes from TCRdb applying MiXCR to the RT-PCR reads. Of about 540,000 distinct CDR3 sequences listed, roughly 25% are singletons. This entry belongs to a study of response to subunit inactivated influenza vaccine. Regarding the study as a whole: A suggestion made by the authors is that each seasonal influenza vaccination recruits few new T cells.

The same sample was also studied in work on T cells expressing NK-cell markers. That paper adds: The authors generated TCR beta cDNA through 5'RACE template switching with UMIs. Seropositivity for HCMV was found in seven of the eight sequenced donors, with one seronegative.

The clonotype comes from a man between 50 and 59 years old who received an inactivated influenza vaccine. The specimen was CD4+ T cells sorted from PBMCs, collected 11 to 12 days after vaccination. The chain uses TRBV19 and TRBJ2-6, with D uncertain. The DNA for the CDR3 is TGTGCCAGTACTAGCTCTGGGGCCAACGTCCTGACTTTC. Translation gives CASTSSGANVLTF. The variable domain in full, with the rest retrieved from reference TRBV19 and TRBJ2-6, is DGGITQSPKYLFRKEGQNVTLSCEQNLNHDAMYWYRQDPGQGLRLIYYSQIVNDFQKGDIAEGYSVSREKKESFPLTVTSAQKNPTAFYLCASTSSGANVLTFGAGSRLTVL.